This TCR beta chain was captured in a study of regulatory T cells in long-lasting Graves disease. On the study more broadly: Graves' patients diagnosed newly had used antithyroid drugs under 3 months.

Specified time point: newly diagnosed GD, antithyroid drugs for less than 3 months. TCR sequences were obtained from RNA taken from PBMCs. This clonotype was observed at least ten times. The germline CDR1 and CDR2 sequences are SGHTA and FQGNSA. V was cut by 6 bases and J by 6 bases, with 14 bases left in between. CDR3 length: 14 amino acids. Sequencing libraries for TCR beta were prepared with iRepertoire HTBI primers and Arm-PCR of CDR3 regions. Under the authors' procedure: Identification yielded 55 to 75 TRBV and 14 TRBJ segments across samples. TCRdb used MiXCR to reprocess the multiplex PCR reads, holding one entry per CDR3 protein. These V and J calls originate from TCRdb's pipeline instead of the authors' own analysis. The table shows under 300,000 distinct CDR3 sequences, with 15% to 20% occurring only once. A further study also used this sample, focusing on T cells in Graves' hyperthyroidism and ophthalmopathy. As that study records: Carried out on the TCR CDR3, a first-round RT-PCR used the HTBI primer set. For ophthalmopathy, model prediction preceded onset by a median about 6 months.

This clonotype was obtained from a young woman with Graves disease. The J gene is TRBJ2-2, the V gene TRBV7-2; a weak D match, TRBD1 (6 bases). The source was peripheral blood mononuclear cells (PBMCs), collected at new diagnosis, from a patient treated with antithyroid drugs. CDR3 DNA sequence: TGTGCCAGCAGACAGGGTAGTGGAGCCGGGGAGCTGTTTTTT. This codes for CASRQGSGAGELFF. The entire variable domain, with the rest obtained from reference TRBV7-2 and TRBJ2-2, is as follows: GAGVSQSPSNKVTEKGKDVELRCDPISGHTALYWYRQSLGQGLEFLIYFQGNSAPDKSGLPSDRFSAERTGGSVSTLTIQRTQQEDSAVYLCASRQGSGAGELFFGEGSRLTVL.